These T cell receptor beta chains were read from a single sample in a study of control samples from healthy donors and cancer patients. Profiled with immunoSEQ multiplex PCR; TCRdb holds only in-frame clones, not every one. Of approximately 58,000 clones in the sample, about 89% were seen once. The sample taken for sequencing was PBMCs. These receptors originate from a woman aged 55-69 years with lung cancer. The CDR3 runs from the conserved cysteine through the conserved F or W. Fields, in order: J gene, V gene, clone size, D gene, CDR3 protein, CDR3 DNA. A D gene is named only where the DNA matches it firmly. The size entry is marked missing in some rows and otherwise reads once, few, many or a size class.

j_gene: TRBJ2-3
v_gene: TRBV27
abundance: NA
d_gene: NA
CDR3aa: CASSPRTFTDTQYF
CDR3nt: TGTGCCAGCAGTCCACGGACTTTCACAGATACGCAGTATTTT

j_gene: TRBJ1-3
v_gene: TRBV3-1/TRBV3-2
abundance: NA
d_gene: NA
CDR3aa: CASSPRQNTIYF
CDR3nt: TGTGCCAGCAGCCCACGACAGAACACCATATATTTT

j_gene: TRBJ1-5
v_gene: TRBV19
abundance: NA
d_gene: NA
CDR3aa: CASSIAALSNQPQHF
CDR3nt: TGTGCCAGTAGTATAGCGGCCCTTAGCAATCAGCCCCAGCATTTT

j_gene: TRBJ1-5
v_gene: TRBV18
abundance: few
d_gene: NA
CDR3aa: CASSPLSDNQPQHF
CDR3nt: TGTGCCAGCTCACCACTCTCGGACAATCAGCCCCAGCATTTT

j_gene: TRBJ1-1
v_gene: TRBV2
abundance: NA
d_gene: TRBD1
CDR3aa: CASSPDRYVAGAFF
CDR3nt: TGTGCCAGCAGTCCGGACAGGTACGTCGCCGGAGCTTTCTTT

j_gene: TRBJ1-1
v_gene: TRBV14
abundance: NA
d_gene: NA
CDR3aa: CASSFYGAENTEAFF
CDR3nt: TGTGCCAGCAGCTTTTACGGGGCGGAGAACACTGAAGCTTTCTTT

j_gene: TRBJ1-2
v_gene: TRBV28
abundance: NA
d_gene: NA
CDR3aa: CASSFESTYGYTF
CDR3nt: TGTGCCAGCAGTTTTGAATCGACGTATGGCTACACCTTC

j_gene: TRBJ2-3
v_gene: TRBV29-1
abundance: NA
d_gene: TRBD2
CDR3aa: CSVARLAGGPDTQYF
CDR3nt: TGCAGCGTCGCACGACTAGCGGGGGGGCCAGATACGCAGTATTTT

j_gene: TRBJ1-2
v_gene: TRBV19
abundance: NA
d_gene: TRBD1
CDR3aa: CASRDRGRRGYTF
CDR3nt: TGTGCCAGCAGGGACAGGGGGCGAAGGGGCTACACCTTC

j_gene: TRBJ1-2
v_gene: TRBV18
abundance: NA
d_gene: TRBD1
CDR3aa: CASSPQGADYGYTF
CDR3nt: TGTGCCAGCTCACCACAGGGGGCGGACTATGGCTACACCTTC

j_gene: TRBJ1-2
v_gene: TRBV5-4
abundance: NA
d_gene: NA
CDR3aa: CASSPQGGGYTF
CDR3nt: TGTGCCAGCAGCCCCCAGGGAGGCGGCTACACCTTC

j_gene: TRBJ1-6
v_gene: TRBV30
abundance: NA
d_gene: NA
CDR3aa: CAWSVVEDSPLHF
CDR3nt: TGTGCCTGGAGTGTAGTGGAGGATTCACCCCTCCACTTT

j_gene: TRBJ1-3
v_gene: TRBV7-8
abundance: NA
d_gene: NA
CDR3aa: CASSLEGGLNSGNTIYF
CDR3nt: TGTGCCAGCAGCTTAGAGGGCGGACTGAACTCTGGAAACACCATATATTTT

j_gene: TRBJ1-1
v_gene: TRBV5-4
abundance: NA
d_gene: NA
CDR3aa: CASSAPGATEAFF
CDR3nt: TGTGCCAGCAGCGCCCCTGGAGCCACCGAAGCTTTCTTT

j_gene: TRBJ2-2
v_gene: TRBV19
abundance: NA
d_gene: TRBD2
CDR3aa: CASSMGGRTGELFF
CDR3nt: TGTGCCAGTAGTATGGGAGGGAGAACCGGGGAGCTGTTTTTT

j_gene: TRBJ2-6
v_gene: TRBV15
abundance: NA
d_gene: NA
CDR3aa: CATSRDAGANVLTF
CDR3nt: TGTGCCACCAGCAGAGATGCTGGGGCCAACGTCCTGACTTTC

j_gene: TRBJ2-1
v_gene: TRBV12-3/TRBV12-4
abundance: NA
d_gene: TRBD1
CDR3aa: CASSPDRGNEQFF
CDR3nt: TGTGCCAGCAGTCCGGACAGGGGGAATGAGCAGTTCTTC

j_gene: TRBJ1-1
v_gene: TRBV28
abundance: once
d_gene: NA
CDR3aa: CASSKRPSKLAFF
CDR3nt: TGTGCCAGCAGCAAGAGACCTTCGAAGCTAGCTTTCTTT

j_gene: TRBJ2-1
v_gene: TRBV11-3
abundance: NA
d_gene: TRBD2
CDR3aa: CASSPSSGGYNEQFF
CDR3nt: TGTGCCAGCAGCCCCTCTTCGGGAGGATACAATGAGCAGTTCTTC

j_gene: TRBJ2-2
v_gene: TRBV30
abundance: NA
d_gene: NA
CDR3aa: CAWSVLSTGELFF
CDR3nt: TGTGCCTGGAGTGTTCTATCCACCGGGGAGCTGTTTTTT

j_gene: TRBJ1-5
v_gene: TRBV19
abundance: once
d_gene: TRBD1
CDR3aa: CASSIVTGVSNQPQHF
CDR3nt: TGTGCCAGTAGTATCGTGACAGGGGTAAGCAATCAGCCCCAGCATTTT

j_gene: TRBJ1-1
v_gene: TRBV5-1
abundance: NA
d_gene: NA
CDR3aa: CASSTGQPATEAFF
CDR3nt: TGCGCCAGCAGCACCGGACAGCCTGCCACTGAAGCTTTCTTT

j_gene: TRBJ2-2
v_gene: TRBV21-1
abundance: NA
d_gene: NA
CDR3aa: CASSIGGGAGYTGELFF
CDR3nt: TGTGCCAGCAGCATTGGCGGCGGGGCGGGATACACCGGGGAGCTGTTTTTT

j_gene: TRBJ2-7
v_gene: TRBV19
abundance: few
d_gene: TRBD2
CDR3aa: CASSIVSGSAGEQYF
CDR3nt: TGTGCCAGTAGTATAGTTAGCGGGAGTGCCGGCGAGCAGTACTTC

j_gene: TRBJ1-1
v_gene: TRBV18
abundance: NA
d_gene: NA
CDR3aa: CASSPYRDTNTEAFF
CDR3nt: TGTGCCAGCTCACCATACAGGGACACGAACACTGAAGCTTTCTTT

j_gene: TRBJ2-1
v_gene: TRBV7-3
abundance: NA
d_gene: NA
CDR3aa: CASSHDSYNEQFF
CDR3nt: TGTGCCAGCAGCCACGACAGCTACAATGAGCAGTTCTTC

j_gene: TRBJ1-1
v_gene: TRBV20-1
abundance: NA
d_gene: NA
CDR3aa: CSARDQTEAFF
CDR3nt: TGCAGTGCTAGAGATCAAACTGAAGCTTTCTTT

j_gene: TRBJ2-7
v_gene: TRBV2
abundance: NA
d_gene: TRBD1
CDR3aa: CASRGPGQGILEQYF
CDR3nt: TGTGCCAGCAGGGGACCGGGACAGGGGATCCTCGAGCAGTACTTC

j_gene: TRBJ1-2
v_gene: TRBV5-1
abundance: NA
d_gene: NA
CDR3aa: CASSPDRTGYTF
CDR3nt: TGCGCCAGCAGCCCTGACAGAACTGGCTACACCTTC

j_gene: TRBJ2-5
v_gene: TRBV3-1/TRBV3-2
abundance: NA
d_gene: NA
CDR3aa: CASSQAGTQETQYF
CDR3nt: TGTGCCAGCAGCCAGGCCGGGACCCAAGAGACCCAGTACTTC

j_gene: TRBJ2-7
v_gene: TRBV30
abundance: once
d_gene: NA
CDR3aa: CAWSVGLGDDEQYF
CDR3nt: TGTGCCTGGAGTGTAGGTCTGGGGGATGACGAGCAGTACTTC

j_gene: TRBJ1-4
v_gene: TRBV7-8
abundance: NA
d_gene: NA
CDR3aa: CASSLQGPPNEKLFF
CDR3nt: TGTGCCAGCAGCCTGCAGGGGCCCCCTAATGAAAAACTGTTTTTT

j_gene: TRBJ2-7
v_gene: TRBV19
abundance: NA
d_gene: NA
CDR3aa: CASSAERTSYEQYF
CDR3nt: TGTGCCAGTAGCGCGGAGAGAACGTCCTACGAGCAGTACTTC

j_gene: TRBJ2-2
v_gene: TRBV9
abundance: NA
d_gene: NA
CDR3aa: CASSVRPGGELFF
CDR3nt: TGTGCCAGCAGCGTTCGGCCTGGCGGGGAGCTGTTTTTT

j_gene: TRBJ2-5
v_gene: TRBV20-1
abundance: NA
d_gene: TRBD2
CDR3aa: CSASSGGAQETQYF
CDR3nt: TGCAGTGCAAGTAGCGGGGGGGCACAAGAGACCCAGTACTTC

j_gene: TRBJ1-1
v_gene: TRBV5-3
abundance: NA
d_gene: NA
CDR3aa: CARSPGPRNTEAFF
CDR3nt: TGTGCCAGAAGCCCAGGACCGAGGAACACTGAAGCTTTCTTT

j_gene: TRBJ1-4
v_gene: TRBV24-1
abundance: NA
d_gene: TRBD1
CDR3aa: CATSDLWDRGPNEKLFF
CDR3nt: TGTGCCACCAGTGATTTGTGGGACAGGGGCCCGAATGAAAAACTGTTTTTT

j_gene: TRBJ2-7
v_gene: TRBV28
abundance: once
d_gene: NA
CDR3aa: CASRPQGSSYEQYF
CDR3nt: TGTGCCAGCAGACCTCAGGGAAGCTCCTACGAGCAGTACTTC